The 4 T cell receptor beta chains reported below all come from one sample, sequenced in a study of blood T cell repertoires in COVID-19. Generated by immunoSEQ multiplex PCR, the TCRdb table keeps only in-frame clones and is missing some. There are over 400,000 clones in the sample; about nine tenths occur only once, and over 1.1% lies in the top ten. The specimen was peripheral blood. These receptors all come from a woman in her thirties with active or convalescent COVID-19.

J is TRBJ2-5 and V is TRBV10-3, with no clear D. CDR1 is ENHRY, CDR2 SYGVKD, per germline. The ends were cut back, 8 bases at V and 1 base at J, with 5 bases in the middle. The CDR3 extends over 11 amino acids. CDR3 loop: CAIRAQETQYF. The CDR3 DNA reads TGTGCCATCCGCGCCCAAGAGACCCAGTACTTC.

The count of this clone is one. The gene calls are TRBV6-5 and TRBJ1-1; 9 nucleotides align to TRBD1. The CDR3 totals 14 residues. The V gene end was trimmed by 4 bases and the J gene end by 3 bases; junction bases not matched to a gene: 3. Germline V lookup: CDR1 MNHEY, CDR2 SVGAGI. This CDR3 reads CASSLGQGYTEAFF. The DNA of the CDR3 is TGTGCCAGCAGTTTGGGACAGGGCTACACTGAAGCTTTCTTT.

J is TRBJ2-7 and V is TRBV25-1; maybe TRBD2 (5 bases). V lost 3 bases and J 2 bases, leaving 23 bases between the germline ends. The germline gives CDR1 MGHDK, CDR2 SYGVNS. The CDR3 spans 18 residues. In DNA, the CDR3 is TGTGCCAGCAGTGAGGACCCCTGGGGTAGCGAAACCCCCTACGAGCAGTACTTC. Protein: CASSEDPWGSETPYEQYF.

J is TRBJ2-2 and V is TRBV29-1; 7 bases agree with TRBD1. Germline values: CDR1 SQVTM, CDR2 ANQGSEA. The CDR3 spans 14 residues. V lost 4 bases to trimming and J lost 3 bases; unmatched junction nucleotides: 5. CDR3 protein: CSVAGQSYTGELFF. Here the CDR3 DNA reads TGCAGCGTTGCGGGACAGAGTTACACCGGGGAGCTGTTTTTT.